Shown below are 21 T cell receptor beta chains from a single sample sequenced in a study of cytomegalovirus exposure and HLA in healthy donors. The study ran its PCR with 60 Vbeta and 13 Jbeta primers. Profiled with immunoSEQ multiplex PCR; TCRdb holds only in-frame clones, not every one. The repertoire has roughly 120,000 clones, roughly 9% of them found once; the top ten carry less than 6.5%. The specimen was PBMCs. Receptor source: a woman in her forties in good health and CMV-seropositive.

This clone is labeled as medium-sized (0.01 to 0.1%). The chain links TRBV6-5 to TRBJ2-1, with 11 nucleotides matching TRBD2. The CDR3 extends over 16 amino acids. V trimming: 2 bases; J trimming: 7 bases; junction bases outside the gene matches: 7. CDR1 is MNHEY, CDR2 SVGAGI, per germline. CDR3 sequence: CASSYRSSGGRNEQFF. The CDR3 bases are TGTGCCAGCAGTTACCGTTCTAGCGGGGGGAGGAATGAGCAGTTCTTC.

The V call is TRBV7-8, the J call TRBJ2-7; 11 nucleotides agree with TRBD1. The CDR3 has 13 amino acids. The junction had 0 bases not matched to a gene; V was cut back by 6 bases and J by 2 bases. CDR1 is SGHVS, CDR2 FQNEAQ, per germline. The CDR3 DNA follows: TGTGCCAGCAGGGGACAGGGGGCCTACGAGCAGTACTTC. Residues: CASRGQGAYEQYF.

Only a few counts were recorded for this clone. The rearrangement uses TRBV5-6 and TRBJ2-3; a possible D gene is TRBD2 (6 bases). V was cut by 1 base and J by 3 bases, with 12 bases left in between. The CDR3 loop spans 15 amino acids. The germline gives CDR1 SGHDT, CDR2 YYEEEE. This CDR3 reads CASSLPLGGTDTQYF. The CDR3 DNA sequence: TGTGCCAGCAGCTTGCCATTGGGGGGTACAGATACGCAGTATTTT.

This chain uses TRBV19 with TRBJ2-1; the match to TRBD2 covers 7 bases. CDR1 is LNHDA, CDR2 SQIVND, per germline (reference sequence). V shed 8 bases and J 4 bases; nucleotides not matched to a gene: 8. This CDR3 is 14 amino acids long. The CDR3: CASGFRDYYNEQFF. The CDR3 DNA is TGTGCCAGTGGTTTCCGGGACTATTACAATGAGCAGTTCTTC.

V and J are TRBV19 and TRBJ2-7; D is possibly TRBD2 (6 bases). The CDR3 sequence is 13 residues long. V was pared by 6 bases and J by 5 bases, with 14 bases between. Germline V gene sequence: CDR1 LNHDA, CDR2 SQIVND (reference sequence). This CDR3 reads CASRGLLIDEQYF. The CDR3, as DNA: TGTGCCAGTAGGGGACTCCTTATCGACGAGCAGTACTTC.

The chain joins TRBV6-1 to TRBJ2-1; TRBD2 agrees at 12 bases. Trimming cost V 8 bases and J 10 bases; bases outside gene matches: 9. Germline V lookup: CDR1 MNHNS, CDR2 SASEGT. CDR3 length equals 14 residues. As DNA, the CDR3 is TGTGCCAGCGCTAGCGGGGGGGCCCTTGAAGAGCAGTTCTTC. Protein product: CASASGGALEEQFF.

This clone has a handful of counts. The V call is TRBV9, the J call TRBJ1-1; the match to TRBD1 covers 8 bases. The CDR3 is 17 amino acids. The J segment lost 1 base and the V segment lost 3 bases, leaving 11 bases of the junction unmatched. The V gene's germline CDR1 is SGDLS and CDR2 YYNGEE. CDR3 bases: TGTGCCAGCAGCGCTCCCCGGGGGACAGGCGGGAACACTGAAGCTTTCTTT. Its translation is CASSAPRGTGGNTEAFF. Based on the CDR3 plus reference TRBV9 and TRBJ1-1, the full variable domain is DSGVTQTPKHLITATGQRVTLRCSPRSGDLSVYWYQQSLDQGLQFLIQYYNGEERAKGNILERFSAQQFPDLHSELNLSSLELGDSALYFCASSAPRGTGGNTEAFFGQGTRLTVV.

The chain is built from TRBV15 and TRBJ1-2; no definite D call. CDR1 and CDR2 from the germline V gene are LNHNV and YYDKDF (reference sequence). With 3 bases removed from V and 4 bases from J, the gap between germline ends came to 9 bases. The CDR3 length is 13 residues. The CDR3, as DNA: TGTGCCACCAGCAGGATCGACACCTATGGCTACACCTTC. It is translated as CATSRIDTYGYTF.

The chain links TRBV7-7 to TRBJ2-2, with D possibly matching TRBD1 (6 bases). Germline CDR1 SSHAT, CDR2 FNYEAQ (reference sequence). The CDR3 contains 16 residues. V lost 5 bases, J lost 4 bases, and 17 bases lay in between. CDR3: CASSPLRGTSTGELFF. In DNA, the CDR3 is TGTGCCAGCAGCCCACTGAGGGGGACGAGCACCGGGGAGCTGTTTTTT.

In this sample, this clone turned up a few times. The gene calls are TRBV7-2 and TRBJ2-1, with 7 nucleotides matching TRBD2. J was trimmed by 7 bases and V by 5 bases; bases with no gene match: 8. The CDR3 has 14 residues. In germline, CDR1 is SGHTA, CDR2 FQGNSA. CDR3 DNA: TGTGCCAGCAGCACGGCTAGCGGCCGGAATGAGCAGTTCTTC. It is translated as CASSTASGRNEQFF. Using reference TRBV7-2 and TRBJ2-1 for the parts outside the CDR3, the full variable domain is GAGVSQSPSNKVTEKGKDVELRCDPISGHTALYWYRQSLGQGLEFLIYFQGNSAPDKSGLPSDRFSAERTGGSVSTLTIQRTQQEDSAVYLCASSTASGRNEQFFGPGTRLTVL.

In its sample, this clone was seen a few times. The gene calls are TRBV2 and TRBJ2-7, with D uncertain. CDR1 and CDR2 from the germline V gene are SNHLY and FYNNEI. Trimming took off 2 bases at V and 0 bases at J, with 11 bases between the two ends. The CDR3 extends over 15 amino acids. The CDR3 spells CASSEPPRNSYEQYF. The DNA of the CDR3 is TGTGCCAGCAGTGAACCCCCCCGTAACTCCTACGAGCAGTACTTC.

The chain joins TRBV25-1 to TRBJ2-7; possibly TRBD1 for D (7 bases). V was clipped by 1 base and J by 3 bases, with 13 bases between them. The CDR3 runs to 15 residues. CDR1 is MGHDK, CDR2 SYGVNS, per germline. The CDR3 DNA reads as TGTGCCAGCAGTGAATCGAGACAGGGAGGCTACGAGCAGTACTTC. Its translation: CASSESRQGGYEQYF.

The gene calls are TRBV5-1 and TRBJ1-1, with a tentative D call TRBD1 (6 bases). Germline loops: CDR1 SGHRS, CDR2 YFSETQ. Trimming pared 2 bases from V and 4 bases from J, leaving 12 bases between. CDR3 length equals 14 residues. The chain's CDR3 is CASSFTQGTTEAFF. The CDR3, as DNA: TGCGCCAGCAGCTTCACACAGGGTACCACTGAAGCTTTCTTT. The full variable domain, completed using reference TRBV5-1 and TRBJ1-1, is KAGVTQTPRYLIKTRGQQVTLSCSPISGHRSVSWYQQTPGQGLQFLFEYFSETQRNKGNFPGRFSGRQFSNSRSEMNVSTLELGDSALYLCASSFTQGTTEAFFGQGTRLTVV.

This chain connects TRBV5-6 to TRBJ2-2; 11 nucleotides align to TRBD2. After removal of 4 bases from V and 0 bases from J, the junction contained 11 bases not matched to a gene. From germline, CDR1 is SGHDT and CDR2 YYEEEE. This CDR3 spans 19 amino acids. CDR3 residues: CASSPGLAALYPNTGELFF. The DNA of the CDR3 is TGTGCCAGCAGCCCGGGACTAGCGGCACTGTATCCGAACACCGGGGAGCTGTTTTTT.

This clone was detected a few times. The chain employs TRBV6-6 and TRBJ1-2, with D possibly matching TRBD1 (5 bases). Deletions cut 6 bases from V and 7 bases from J, with 15 bases between. The germline V gene encodes CDR1 MNHNY and CDR2 SVGAGI (reference sequence). The CDR3 sequence is 13 residues long. The CDR3: CASSRGEVIGYTF. The CDR3 DNA sequence: TGTGCCAGCAGCCGGGGGGAAGTAATTGGCTACACCTTC.

This clone was observed a few times. The chain carries TRBV6-1 and TRBJ1-4, with 9 bases fitting TRBD1. This CDR3 spans 13 amino acids. Germline V gene sequence: CDR1 MNHNS, CDR2 SASEGT. V shed 4 bases, J shed 12 bases, and the junction held 6 bases outside the gene matches. DNA of the CDR3: TGTGCCAGCAGTGTCCTCCGGGACAGGGAACTGTTTTTT. Amino acids: CASSVLRDRELFF.

The chain combines TRBV7-9 with TRBJ2-7; no reliable D call. The V gene's germline CDR1 is SEHNR and CDR2 FQNEAQ (reference sequence). Trimming removed 4 bases at V and 0 bases at J, with 10 bases between. The CDR3 covers 14 residues. The CDR3, as DNA: TGTGCCAGCAGCTCCTACTTGAGCTCCTACGAGCAGTACTTC. Translation: CASSSYLSSYEQYF.

The chain joins TRBV4-2 to TRBJ2-1, with 10 bases fitting TRBD1. The germline V gene encodes CDR1 LGHNA and CDR2 YNFKEQ. The CDR3 spans 16 residues. V gave up 4 bases and J gave up 4 bases; unmatched junction bases: 7. CDR3 amino acids: CASSLRTGGGYNEQFF. CDR3 coding DNA: TGTGCCAGCAGCCTGCGGACAGGGGGAGGATACAATGAGCAGTTCTTC.

This clone occurred a few times. The CDR3: CASSYSGGGTEAFF. For the CDR3, the DNA is TGTGCCAGCAGTTACTCCGGGGGGGGCACTGAAGCTTTCTTT. J is TRBJ1-1 and V is TRBV6-5; TRBD1 is a possible D gene (5 bases). The CDR3 sequence is 14 residues long. V was clipped by 0 bases and J by 4 bases, with 9 bases between them. Germline CDR1 MNHEY, CDR2 SVGAGI.

There are a few counts of this clone. This chain connects TRBV4-1 to TRBJ2-1, with 11 bases fitting TRBD1. The CDR3 contains 17 residues. Germline-derived CDR1 and CDR2 are MGHRA and YSYEKL. J was trimmed by 4 bases and V by 1 base; bases with no gene match: 6. CDR3 bases: TGCGCCAGCAGCCAAGTCGCGGGACAGGGGGTATACAATGAGCAGTTCTTC. Residues: CASSQVAGQGVYNEQFF.

This clone was counted only a few times. The genes are TRBV29-1 and TRBJ1-6, with D possibly matching TRBD1 (5 bases). The CDR3 length is 14 residues. Per the germline V gene, CDR1 is SQVTM and CDR2 is ANQGSEA. The V and J ends lost 3 bases and 11 bases respectively, with 17 bases between them. The CDR3 DNA reads TGCAGCGTTGAGGTAGGCGGGGCTGGGGCACCCCTCCACTTT. Amino acid sequence: CSVEVGGAGAPLHF.